Below, 31 T cell receptor beta chains from the same sample are listed, as sequenced in a study of OX40 agonist ivuxolimab in advanced cancers. The method behind the library was the immunoSEQ multiplex PCR assay. In its TCRdb copy, this immuneACCESS table keeps in-frame sequences only and misses some clones. Where compared with another copy, unresolved V genes explain less than half of these, and the others have no known cause. The sample contains approximately 29,000 clones, 70% to 80% of them found a single time. The ten largest make up 11% of the sample. The starting material was CD4+ or CD8+ T cells sorted from blood, obtained in a trial of the OX40 agonist ivuxolimab. The receptors come from an adult with an advanced solid tumor such as melanoma, head and neck, liver or kidney cancer.

CDR3 nucleotides: TGTGCCAGCAGTGTTTCCGGGGAGCTGTTTTTT. Its protein is CASSVSGELFF. The chain uses TRBV2 and TRBJ2-2, with D hard to call. V was cut by 4 bases and J by 6 bases, with 3 bases left in between. This CDR3 contains 11 residues. Germline loops: CDR1 SNHLY, CDR2 FYNNEI.

The CDR3 protein is CASSLGWGDPYEQYF. In DNA, the CDR3 is TGTGCCAGCAGCTTAGGATGGGGGGATCCCTACGAGCAGTACTTC. The chain is built from TRBV4-2 and TRBJ2-7; perhaps TRBD2 as D (6 bases). Per germline, CDR1 LGHNA and CDR2 YNFKEQ. The CDR3 spans 15 residues. The V and J ends lost 5 bases and 2 bases respectively, with 16 bases between them.

The gene calls are TRBV9 and TRBJ2-7; D may be TRBD2 (5 bases). V lost 0 bases, J lost 3 bases, and 13 bases lay in between. The CDR3 extends over 15 amino acids. Germline V gene lookup returns CDR1 SGDLS and CDR2 YYNGEE. The CDR3 sequence is CASSVGETIDYEQYF. CDR3 bases: TGTGCCAGCAGCGTAGGGGAGACTATCGACTACGAGCAGTACTTC.

This clone was seen just once. This sequence joins TRBV27 and TRBJ2-5; the D call may be TRBD1 or TRBD2 (5 bases each). Looked up from germline, CDR1 is MNHEY and CDR2 is SMNVEV (reference sequence). Trimming cost V 1 base and J 1 base, with 7 bases left between them. The CDR3 loop spans 14 amino acids. The CDR3 nucleotides read TGTGCCAGCAGTTTATTGGGGACCCAAGAGACCCAGTACTTC. Its translation: CASSLLGTQETQYF.

This clone has more than one count but fewer than ten. V is TRBV6-1 and J is TRBJ2-3, with D possibly being TRBD2 (5 bases). There are 13 residues in the CDR3. Trimming shortened V by 5 bases and J by 2 bases, and 8 bases separated the two germline ends. Germline V lookup: CDR1 MNHNS, CDR2 SASEGT. The CDR3 DNA sequence: TGTGCCAGCAGTCGAGGGTTCACAGATACGCAGTATTTT. This sequence encodes CASSRGFTDTQYF.

The chain is built from TRBV10-3 and TRBJ1-5; the match to TRBD1 covers 7 bases. V lost 10 bases and J lost 2; bases outside the gene matches: 8. Per germline, CDR1 ENHRY and CDR2 SYGVKD. The CDR3 is made up of 14 amino acids. In DNA form, the CDR3 reads TGTGCCACGAAACAGGGGACGGGCAATCAGCCCCAGCATTTT. Amino acids: CATKQGTGNQPQHF.

The V and J genes are TRBV4-1 and TRBJ1-1, with unresolved D. This CDR3 has 13 amino acids. V lost 1 base to trimming and J lost 5 bases, with 8 bases between them. Germline V gene lookup returns CDR1 MGHRA and CDR2 YSYEKL. CDR3 nucleotides: TGCGCCAGCAGCCAAGGACCACGGACTGAAGCTTTCTTT. This sequence encodes CASSQGPRTEAFF.

This rearrangement joins TRBV7-6 to TRBJ2-7, with 7 positions matching TRBD1. The junction had 1 base not matched to a gene; V was cut back by 1 base and J by 4 bases. CDR3 size: 13 residues. Germline V gene sequence: CDR1 SGHVS, CDR2 FNYEAQ. The CDR3 bases are TGTGCCAGCAGCTTAGGGACAGGATACGAGCAGTACTTC. Encoded protein: CASSLGTGYEQYF.

The chain joins TRBV7-6 to TRBJ2-7; perhaps TRBD2 as D (5 bases). This CDR3 region has 14 residues. V lost 0 bases and J lost 4, with 10 bases in between. The V gene's germline CDR1 is SGHVS and CDR2 FNYEAQ. CDR3 DNA sequence: TGTGCCAGCAGCTTAGCCCTAACTAGTTACGAGCAGTACTTC. It yields the protein CASSLALTSYEQYF.

The CDR3 sequence: CAWSVGQVKSEAFF. For the CDR3, the DNA is TGTGCCTGGAGTGTTGGACAGGTGAAATCCGAAGCTTTCTTT. The V and J genes are TRBV30 and TRBJ1-1; 7 bases agree with TRBD1. The CDR3 consists of 14 residues. From germline, CDR1 is GTSNPN and CDR2 SVGIG (reference sequence). J gave up 8 bases and V 0 bases, and 9 bases lay outside the gene matches.

This clone was seen only a few times. J is TRBJ1-2 and V is TRBV6-5; TRBD1 might be the D (6 bases). Germline V gives CDR1 MNHEY, CDR2 SVGAGI. The germline V and J ends were trimmed by 2 bases and 8 bases, with 12 bases remaining between them. This CDR3 is 13 amino acids long. The CDR3 protein is CASSYGRGLGYTF. The CDR3 coding sequence is TGTGCCAGCAGTTACGGCAGGGGTTTAGGCTACACCTTC.

The gene calls are TRBV7-6 and TRBJ2-7; D is perhaps TRBD2 (5 bases). Germline V gives CDR1 SGHVS, CDR2 FNYEAQ. The CDR3 is made up of 17 amino acids. Trimming stripped 4 bases from V and 4 bases from J, with 23 bases between. The CDR3 DNA reads as TGTGCCAGCAGCTCCTCCACGACTACCCGACTTGGGTACGAGCAGTACTTC. It translates to CASSSSTTTRLGYEQYF.

A word on this clone: The junction does not match germline at one end; this may be a read error. The chain couples TRBV5-4 to TRBJ1-5; D unresolved. The CDR3 consists of 14 residues. Looked up from germline, CDR1 is SGHNT and CDR2 is YYREEE (reference sequence). The CDR3 is CASSQDIGNQPQHF. The CDR3 DNA reads as TGCGCCAGCAGCCAAGATATAGGGAATCAGCCCCAGCATTTT.

The V call is TRBV7-9, the J call TRBJ1-1; no clear D. V was pared by 1 base and J by 5 bases, with 8 bases between. Germline lookup yields CDR1 SEHNR and CDR2 FQNEAQ (reference sequence). CDR3 size: 13 residues. The DNA for the CDR3 is TGTGCCAGCAGCTTAGGTCCTATAACTGAAGCTTTCTTT. Residues: CASSLGPITEAFF.

J is TRBJ2-7 and V is TRBV5-6, with 9 nucleotides matching TRBD1. Germline assignment: CDR1 SGHDT and CDR2 YYEEEE. V was pared by 4 bases and J by 3 bases, with 11 bases of the junction left unmatched. This CDR3 spans 16 amino acids. CDR3 in amino acids: CASSAPLWDRDYEQYF. CDR3 DNA: TGTGCCAGCAGCGCGCCTCTCTGGGACAGGGACTACGAGCAGTACTTC.

The V and J genes are TRBV7-6 and TRBJ2-7, with 7 bases lining up with TRBD1. CDR1 is SGHVS, CDR2 FNYEAQ, per germline. The CDR3 spans 13 residues. With V trimmed by 5 bases and J by 2 bases, 3 bases remained unmatched. The CDR3 bases are TGTGCCAGCAGCCGGGACAGCCCCTACGAGCAGTACTTC. This sequence encodes CASSRDSPYEQYF.

CDR3 nucleotides: TGTGCCAGCAGCGTTATGGGGCAGGGTAGTGGCTACACCTTC. Translation gives CASSVMGQGSGYTF. This chain joins TRBV9 and TRBJ1-2; tentatively, D is TRBD1 (5 bases). The CDR3 consists of 14 residues. Trimming removed 2 bases from V and 7 bases from J, with 15 bases in between. Per germline, CDR1 SGDLS and CDR2 YYNGEE.

This chain links TRBV4-3 with TRBJ1-2; D not resolved. Trimming stripped 0 bases from V and 3 bases from J, with 14 bases between. Germline-derived CDR1 and CDR2 are LGHNA and YSLEER. The CDR3 runs to 16 residues. The CDR3 sequence is CASSQDIVWSDYGYTF. DNA for the CDR3: TGCGCCAGCAGCCAAGATATAGTATGGTCGGACTATGGCTACACCTTC.

J is TRBJ1-1 and V is TRBV27, with 11 nucleotides matching TRBD1. This CDR3 has 15 residues. Trimming cost V 1 base and J 4 bases; bases outside gene matches: 2. The germline V gene has CDR1 MNHEY and CDR2 SMNVEV (reference sequence). CDR3 in DNA: TGTGCCAGCAGTTTATGGGGGACAGGGGGCACTGAAGCTTTCTTT. It specifies CASSLWGTGGTEAFF.

The genes are TRBV6-1 and TRBJ2-2; D unclear. CDR3 length: 13 amino acids. V was clipped by 2 bases and J by 6 bases, with 7 bases between them. The germline gives CDR1 MNHNS, CDR2 SASEGT. The CDR3 coding sequence is TGTGCCAGCAGTGAATTGGGTGCCGGGGAGCTGTTTTTT. The encoded protein is CASSELGAGELFF.

The chain has TRBV19 and TRBJ1-2; maybe TRBD1 (5 bases). The CDR3 consists of 13 residues. Germline CDR1 and CDR2: LNHDA and SQIVND (reference sequence). The V and J ends lost 5 bases and 8 bases respectively, with 15 bases between them. CDR3 loop: CASSAGEGGGYTF. The CDR3 region has the DNA TGTGCCAGTAGTGCGGGGGAGGGCGGAGGCTACACCTTC.

This clone came up a few times. Other DNA sequences in the sample encode the same CDR3. The chain has TRBV5-6 and TRBJ2-7, with 10 positions matching TRBD1. The CDR3 sequence is 14 residues long. V trimming: 2 bases; J trimming: 2 bases; junction bases outside the gene matches: 1. Germline CDR1 and CDR2: SGHDT and YYEEEE. CDR3 protein: CASSFGTGAYEQYF. The DNA for the CDR3 is TGTGCCAGCAGCTTCGGGACAGGGGCCTACGAGCAGTACTTC. Based on the CDR3 plus reference TRBV5-6 and TRBJ2-7, the full variable domain is DAGVTQSPTHLIKTRGQQVTLRCSPKSGHDTVSWYQQALGQGPQFIFQYYEEEERQRGNFPDRFSGHQFPNYSSELNVNALLLGDSALYLCASSFGTGAYEQYFGPGTRLTVT.

This clone occurred a few times. V gene TRBV19 combines with J gene TRBJ2-7; a weak D match, TRBD1 (5 bases). Per germline, CDR1 LNHDA and CDR2 SQIVND (reference sequence). V lost 1 base, J lost 3 bases, and 31 bases lay in between. CDR3 length: 21 amino acids. The CDR3 DNA is TGTGCCAGTAGTATAGCCCAGGTTTGGCAGGGCGAACCCCCTCCAGGCTACGAGCAGTACTTC. This sequence encodes CASSIAQVWQGEPPPGYEQYF.

The genes are TRBV6-4 and TRBJ1-5; 8 nucleotides align to TRBD1. The CDR3 runs 16 residues. Germline lookup yields CDR1 MRHNA and CDR2 SNTAGT. V shed 0 bases and J 9 bases; nucleotides not matched to a gene: 10. CDR3 coding DNA: TGTGCCAGCAGTGACTCGGGCAGGGGGCGAGGGTGGCCCCAGCATTTT. As protein: CASSDSGRGRGWPQHF.

V gene TRBV5-5 combines with J gene TRBJ2-6, with TRBD1 as a possible D gene (7 bases). Trimming left V 4 bases short and J 0 bases short, with 17 bases between. The V gene's germline CDR1 is SGHKS and CDR2 YYEKEE (reference sequence). CDR3 size: 18 residues. The CDR3 DNA reads as TGTGCCAGCAGCGCGGGACAGTCTAGATTCTCTGGGGCCAACGTCCTGACTTTC. Translated, it gives CASSAGQSRFSGANVLTF.

This clone was seen once. The chain combines TRBV27 with TRBJ1-6; no firm D call. The CDR3 is made up of 17 amino acids. Germline values: CDR1 MNHEY, CDR2 SMNVEV (reference sequence). V gave up 8 bases and J gave up 0 bases, with 17 bases separating them. CDR3 nucleotide sequence: TGTGCCAGCGCTTTCGGGCAGCCGAGCTCCTATAATTCACCCCTCCACTTT. Translating it yields CASAFGQPSSYNSPLHF.

Details on this clone: Additional DNA sequences in this sample encode the identical CDR3. This chain links TRBV4-3 with TRBJ2-7, with D perhaps being TRBD1 or TRBD2 (6 bases each). Germline V lookup: CDR1 LGHNA, CDR2 YSLEER. Trimming removed 0 bases at V and 4 bases at J, with 10 bases between. The CDR3 has 14 residues. DNA for the CDR3: TGCGCCAGCAGCCAAGATAGGGGGGCGTACGAGCAGTACTTC. It encodes CASSQDRGAYEQYF.

The chain combines TRBV7-9 with TRBJ1-1; weak D call: TRBD1 (5 bases). The germline CDR1 and CDR2 sequences are SEHNR and FQNEAQ (reference sequence). The CDR3 contains 14 residues. V lost 5 bases and J 4 bases, leaving 14 bases between the germline ends. The CDR3 spells CASSPRDGGTEAFF. CDR3 DNA: TGTGCCAGCAGCCCCAGGGACGGGGGCACTGAAGCTTTCTTT.

This chain connects TRBV5-4 to TRBJ2-5, with D perhaps TRBD1 or TRBD2 (5 bases each). Trimming removed 4 bases at V and 3 bases at J, with 13 bases between. This CDR3 is built from 14 residues. Germline V CDR1 and CDR2: SGHNT, YYREEE (reference sequence). The CDR3 loop reads CASSRRGREETQYF. CDR3 coding DNA: TGTGCCAGCAGCCGCCGGGGCAGGGAAGAGACCCAGTACTTC.

J is TRBJ2-7 and V is TRBV4-1; D possibly corresponds to TRBD1 (5 bases). This CDR3 comprises 16 residues. Trimming took off 0 bases at V and 3 bases at J, with 15 bases between the two ends. The germline V gene encodes CDR1 MGHRA and CDR2 YSYEKL. As DNA, the CDR3 is TGCGCCAGCAGCCAAGAAGACAGACCGACTTACTACGAGCAGTACTTC. Its protein is CASSQEDRPTYYEQYF.

The gene calls are TRBV4-2 and TRBJ1-2; D gene ambiguous. Looked up from germline, CDR1 is LGHNA and CDR2 is YNFKEQ. Trimming took 0 bases from V and 5 from J, leaving 13 bases between them. This CDR3 is 15 amino acids long. The chain's CDR3 is CASSQDRAATYGYTF. CDR3 nucleotide sequence: TGTGCCAGCAGCCAAGATCGGGCAGCGACATATGGCTACACCTTC.